These T cell receptor beta chains were read from a single sample in a study of T cells in localized non-small cell lung cancer. TCRdb keeps only in-frame clones here, not all; method: immunoSEQ multiplex PCR. The sample has about 52,000 clones, around 87% seen once. This sample comprised PBMCs, obtained before any cancer treatment. These receptors originate from a female donor with stage II lung adenocarcinoma. Both conserved end residues are part of each CDR3. The D gene is left open where the match is weak. The listing skips clone size in some rows; elsewhere it reads once, few, many or a size class.

clone size	J gene	V gene	D gene	CDR3 DNA	CDR3 protein
.	TRBJ1-1	TRBV4-1	.	TGCGCCAGCAGCCCGCCCCTCTACCGAACGAACACTGAAGCTTTCTTT	CASSPPLYRTNTEAFF
.	TRBJ2-3	TRBV15	TRBD2	TGTGCCACCAGCAGGGGACTAGCGGGCACAGATACGCAGTATTTT	CATSRGLAGTDTQYF
.	TRBJ2-3	TRBV6-5	.	TGTGCCAGCAGTTACTCGACAGGCACAGATACGCAGTATTTT	CASSYSTGTDTQYF
once	TRBJ1-6	TRBV6-4	TRBD1	TGTGCCAGCAGTCCCGGGACAGCCCTCAGCTCCTATAATTCACCCCTCCACTTT	CASSPGTALSSYNSPLHF
.	TRBJ1-2	TRBV6-5	.	TGTGCCAGCAGTTACTCAGGGTTTGGCTACACCTTC	CASSYSGFGYTF
.	TRBJ1-3	TRBV6-1	.	TGTGCCAGCAGTTCCAGGGGAGGCTCTGGAAACACCATATATTTT	CASSSRGGSGNTIYF
.	TRBJ1-1	TRBV4-2	.	TGTGCCAGCAGCCTCTGGGCCCAGGCCACTGAAGCTTTCTTT	CASSLWAQATEAFF
.	TRBJ1-6	TRBV5-8	.	TGTGCCAGCAGCTTGAACTTCGGAGACAGCTCCTATAATTCACCCCTCCACTTT	CASSLNFGDSSYNSPLHF
.	TRBJ2-2	TRBV19	.	TGTGCCAGTAGTATATTCGGCGGCGGGGAGCTGTTTTTT	CASSIFGGGELFF
few	TRBJ1-4	TRBV10-3	.	TGTGCCATCAGTGAGGGGAACTATCGACTGTTTTTT	CAISEGNYRLFF
.	TRBJ1-1	TRBV5-3	.	TGTGCCAGAAGCTCAGGGGTTACTGAAGCTTTCTTT	CARSSGVTEAFF
.	TRBJ1-4	TRBV7-9	.	TGTGCCAGCAGCCCCGCGGAGTCCAATAATGAAAAACTGTTTTTT	CASSPAESNNEKLFF
.	TRBJ2-5	TRBV11-2	.	TGTGCCAGCAGCCCAACAGGGAAAGAGACCCAGTACTTC	CASSPTGKETQYF
.	TRBJ1-1	TRBV9	TRBD1	TGTGCCAGCAGCGTCTGGACAGGGCCCACTGAAGCTTTCTTT	CASSVWTGPTEAFF
.	TRBJ2-5	TRBV5-5	.	TGTGCCAGCAGCTTGGAGATTTCGAGTTACTTC	CASSLEISSYF
few	TRBJ2-7	TRBV29-1	TRBD2	TGCAGCGTAGGGACTAGCGGATACGAGCAGTACTTC	CSVGTSGYEQYF